What follows are 18 T cell receptor beta chains derived from one specimen sequenced in a study of blood T cell repertoires in COVID-19. Profiled with immunoSEQ multiplex PCR; TCRdb holds only in-frame clones, not every one. The sample has around 160,000 clones, more than 70% seen once. Material: peripheral blood. These receptors originate from a man between 60 and 75 years old with active or convalescent COVID-19.

The rearrangement uses TRBV28 and TRBJ1-4, with 8 bases that match TRBD1. With 5 bases clipped from V and 5 bases from J, the junction kept 10 bases outside the gene matches. Germline lookup yields CDR1 MDHEN and CDR2 SYDVKM. There are 16 residues in the CDR3. The CDR3 coding sequence is TGTGCCAGCAGTGCCCAAACAGGGGGGAGAAATGAAAAACTGTTTTTT. This translates into CASSAQTGGRNEKLFF.

In nucleotides, the CDR3 is TGTGCCAGCAGCCAACTGGGACAGGGGGGCTCAGATACGCAGTATTTT. Translated, it gives CASSQLGQGGSDTQYF. This chain connects TRBV4-2 to TRBJ2-3; 11 nucleotides align to TRBD1. Germline CDR1 LGHNA, CDR2 YNFKEQ. This CDR3 region has 16 residues. Germline trimming cut 2 bases from V and 4 bases from J; bases unmatched to any gene: 5.

The chain links TRBV6-5 to TRBJ2-1; 7 nucleotides agree with TRBD2. The CDR3 covers 15 residues. Looked up from germline, CDR1 is MNHEY and CDR2 is SVGAGI. V dropped 3 bases and J dropped 5; count of bases not matched to a gene: 7. CDR3 in amino acids: CASSYRREKNNEQFF. The CDR3 DNA reads TGTGCCAGCAGTTATAGGCGGGAGAAAAACAATGAGCAGTTCTTC.

The chain uses TRBV7-2 and TRBJ1-1; TRBD1 matches 7 bases. The germline CDR1 and CDR2 sequences are SGHTA and FQGNSA. This CDR3 is 13 amino acids long. J was trimmed by 4 bases and V by 3 bases; bases with no gene match: 2. CDR3 sequence reads: CASSFGTATEAFF. CDR3 nucleotide sequence: TGTGCCAGCAGCTTCGGGACAGCCACTGAAGCTTTCTTT.

The V call is TRBV5-4, the J call TRBJ1-6, with TRBD1 matching over 10 bases. CDR1 and CDR2 from the germline V gene are SGHNT and YYREEE (reference sequence). The junction had 3 bases not matched to a gene; V was cut back by 0 bases and J by 6 bases. This CDR3 region has 16 residues. CDR3 residues: CASSLGQGAPNSPLHF. CDR3 coding DNA: TGTGCCAGCAGCTTGGGACAGGGGGCGCCTAATTCACCCCTCCACTTT.

The gene calls are TRBV4-1 and TRBJ2-7; D is possibly TRBD2 (6 bases). From germline, CDR1 is MGHRA and CDR2 YSYEKL. This CDR3 region has 14 residues. The V and J ends lost 3 bases and 2 bases respectively, with 11 bases between them. As DNA, the CDR3 is TGCGCCAGCAGCCACTGGGACTCCGCCTACGAGCAGTACTTC. It encodes CASSHWDSAYEQYF.

CDR3 DNA: TGTGCCTGGAGTGCCCTCGTTAGGGAGCCTCTGTACTTC. This codes for CAWSALVREPLYF. The chain joins TRBV30 to TRBJ2-4; D is perhaps TRBD2 (5 bases). Germline CDR1 is GTSNPN and CDR2 is SVGIG (reference sequence). This CDR3 is 13 amino acids long. V was cut by 1 base and J by 15 bases, with 19 bases left in between.

The chain combines TRBV14 with TRBJ1-4, with D maybe TRBD1 (6 bases). The V and J ends lost 4 bases and 5 bases respectively, with 14 bases between them. CDR1 and CDR2 (germline): SGHDN, FVKESK. The CDR3 runs to 15 residues. As DNA, the CDR3 is TGTGCCAGCAGCCCTCAGGGGATTATAAATGAAAAACTGTTTTTT. The encoded protein is CASSPQGIINEKLFF. Combining the CDR3 with reference TRBV14 and TRBJ1-4 gives the whole variable domain EAGVTQFPSHSVIEKGQTVTLRCDPISGHDNLYWYRRVMGKEIKFLLHFVKESKQDESGMPNNRFLAERTGGTYSTLKVQPAELEDSGVYFCASSPQGIINEKLFFGSGTQLSVL.

The chain has TRBV9 and TRBJ1-6; D not certain. Trimming stripped 0 bases from V and 0 bases from J, with 10 bases between. In germline, CDR1 is SGDLS, CDR2 YYNGEE. This CDR3 is built from 17 residues. The chain's CDR3 is CASSVGASSSYNSPLHF. CDR3 DNA sequence: TGTGCCAGCAGCGTAGGGGCATCGAGCTCCTATAATTCACCCCTCCACTTT.

This rearrangement joins TRBV10-3 to TRBJ2-7; D may be TRBD2 (5 bases). This CDR3 has 13 residues. CDR1 and CDR2 from the germline V gene are ENHRY and SYGVKD. V dropped 5 bases and J dropped 9 bases, with 17 bases sitting between them. The CDR3 is CAISLGSSVWQYF. Written as DNA, the CDR3 is TGTGCCATCAGTTTGGGGAGTTCAGTGTGGCAGTACTTC.

This clone was seen just once. The gene calls are TRBV19 and TRBJ1-5; D not resolved. V gave up 9 bases and J gave up 4 bases, with 13 bases separating them. CDR1 and CDR2 from the germline V gene are LNHDA and SQIVND (reference sequence). The CDR3 has 13 residues. CDR3 nucleotide sequence: TGTGCCAGCAAGAGCGCTTTGAATCAGCCCCAGCATTTT. Protein product: CASKSALNQPQHF.

V and J are TRBV19 and TRBJ1-1; no firm D call. Per the germline V gene, CDR1 is LNHDA and CDR2 is SQIVND (reference sequence). V lost 2 bases to trimming and J lost 8 bases, with 9 bases between them. CDR3 length: 12 amino acids. CDR3 sequence reads: CASSIIGREAFF. CDR3 bases: TGTGCCAGTAGTATAATCGGGAGAGAAGCTTTCTTT.

This chain joins TRBV29-1 and TRBJ2-3; 8 bases agree with TRBD2. Germline CDR1 SQVTM, CDR2 ANQGSEA. V lost 4 bases, J lost 3 bases, and 3 bases stayed unmatched. The length of the CDR3 is 13 residues. For the CDR3, the DNA is TGCAGCGTTGCACTAGCGGAAACAGATACGCAGTATTTT. Amino acid sequence: CSVALAETDTQYF.

This chain links TRBV4-3 with TRBJ2-1; 8 bases line up with TRBD1. V gave up 3 bases and J gave up 3 bases; unmatched junction bases: 10. CDR1 LGHNA and CDR2 YSLEER come from the germline V gene. There are 17 residues in the CDR3. This CDR3 is CASSHGAGGQGYNEQFF. The CDR3 DNA reads TGCGCCAGCAGCCATGGGGCCGGAGGACAGGGCTACAATGAGCAGTTCTTC.

This clone has a single count. The rearrangement uses TRBV10-3 and TRBJ2-7, with TRBD2 identical over 14 bases. J was trimmed by 5 bases and V by 7 bases; bases with no gene match: 10. The CDR3 runs 16 residues. Per germline, CDR1 ENHRY and CDR2 SYGVKD. CDR3 amino acids: CAITEGLAGEGNEQYF. The CDR3 region has the DNA TGTGCCATCACCGAGGGACTAGCGGGAGAGGGGAACGAGCAGTACTTC.

J is TRBJ1-5 and V is TRBV7-9; the D is unclear. The CDR3 extends over 13 amino acids. Germline V gives CDR1 SEHNR, CDR2 FQNEAQ (reference sequence). Trimming removed 5 bases from V and 5 bases from J, with 10 bases in between. The CDR3: CASSRRLDQPQHF. The CDR3 nucleotides read TGTGCCAGCAGCCGTAGACTCGATCAGCCCCAGCATTTT.

This clone was seen only a few times. This chain uses TRBV2 with TRBJ1-1; weak D call: TRBD1 (5 bases). V was pared by 4 bases and J by 4 bases, with 7 bases between. Per the germline V gene, CDR1 is SNHLY and CDR2 is FYNNEI. CDR3 size: 12 residues. The CDR3 sequence is CASSGDFTEAFF. The CDR3 DNA reads as TGTGCCAGCAGTGGGGACTTCACTGAAGCTTTCTTT.

The rearrangement joins TRBV5-4 to TRBJ2-6; a possible D gene is TRBD1 (5 bases). The germline gives CDR1 SGHNT, CDR2 YYREEE (reference sequence). Trimming left V 3 bases short and J 0 bases short, with 7 bases between. The CDR3 length is 15 residues. CDR3 sequence: CASSSRDSGANVLTF. The CDR3 nucleotides read TGTGCCAGCAGCTCCAGGGACTCTGGGGCCAACGTCCTGACTTTC.